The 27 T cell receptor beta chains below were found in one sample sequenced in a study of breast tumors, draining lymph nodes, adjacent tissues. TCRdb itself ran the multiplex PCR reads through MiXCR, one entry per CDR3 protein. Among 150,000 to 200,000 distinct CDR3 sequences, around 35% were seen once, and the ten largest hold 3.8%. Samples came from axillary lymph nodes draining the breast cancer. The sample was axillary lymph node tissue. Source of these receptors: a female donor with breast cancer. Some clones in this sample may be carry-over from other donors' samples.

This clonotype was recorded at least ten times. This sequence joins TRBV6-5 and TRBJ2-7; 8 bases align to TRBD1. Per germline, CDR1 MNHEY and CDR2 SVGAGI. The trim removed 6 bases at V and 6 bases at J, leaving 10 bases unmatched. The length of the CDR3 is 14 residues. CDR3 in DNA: TGTGCCAGCAGGCCCAGGACAGGGTCTTCCGAGCAGTACTTC. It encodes CASRPRTGSSEQYF.

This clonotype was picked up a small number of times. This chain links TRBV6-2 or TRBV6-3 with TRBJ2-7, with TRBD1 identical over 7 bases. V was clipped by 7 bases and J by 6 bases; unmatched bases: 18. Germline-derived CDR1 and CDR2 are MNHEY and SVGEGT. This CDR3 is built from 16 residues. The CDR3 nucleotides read TGTGCCAGCATCGGGATTGGGACAGCCAGTAAAGGCGAGCAGTACTTC. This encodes CASIGIGTASKGEQYF.

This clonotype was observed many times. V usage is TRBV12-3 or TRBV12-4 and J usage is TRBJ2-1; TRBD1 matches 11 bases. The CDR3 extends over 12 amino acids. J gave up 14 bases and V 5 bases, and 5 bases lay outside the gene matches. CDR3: CASSPGDRGEFF. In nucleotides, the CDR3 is TGTGCCAGCAGTCCTGGGGACAGGGGGGAGTTCTTC.

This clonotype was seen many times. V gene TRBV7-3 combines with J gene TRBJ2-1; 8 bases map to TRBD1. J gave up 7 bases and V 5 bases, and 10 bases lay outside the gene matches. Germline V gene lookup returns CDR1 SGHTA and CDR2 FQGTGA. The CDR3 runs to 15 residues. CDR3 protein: CASSQLGQAGNEQFF. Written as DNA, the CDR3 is TGTGCCAGCAGCCAATTGGGACAGGCAGGGAATGAGCAGTTCTTC. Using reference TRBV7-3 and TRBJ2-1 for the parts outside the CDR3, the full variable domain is GAGVSQTPSNKVTEKGKYVELRCDPISGHTALYWYRQSLGQGPEFLIYFQGTGAADDSGLPNDRFFAVRPEGSVSTLKIQRTERGDSAVYLCASSQLGQAGNEQFFGPGTRLTVL.

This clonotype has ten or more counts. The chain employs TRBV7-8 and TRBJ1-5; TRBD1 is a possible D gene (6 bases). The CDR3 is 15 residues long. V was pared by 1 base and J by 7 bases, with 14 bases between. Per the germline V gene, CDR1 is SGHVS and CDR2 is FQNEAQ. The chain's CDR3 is CASSLGGGAGQPQHF. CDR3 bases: TGTGCCAGCAGCTTAGGAGGGGGGGCCGGGCAGCCCCAGCATTTT. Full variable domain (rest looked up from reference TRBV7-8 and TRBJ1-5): GAGVSQSPRYKVAKRGQDVALRCDPISGHVSLFWYQQALGQGPEFLTYFQNEAQLDKSGLPSDRFFAERPEGSVSTLKIQRTQQEDSAVYLCASSLGGGAGQPQHFGDGTRLSIL.

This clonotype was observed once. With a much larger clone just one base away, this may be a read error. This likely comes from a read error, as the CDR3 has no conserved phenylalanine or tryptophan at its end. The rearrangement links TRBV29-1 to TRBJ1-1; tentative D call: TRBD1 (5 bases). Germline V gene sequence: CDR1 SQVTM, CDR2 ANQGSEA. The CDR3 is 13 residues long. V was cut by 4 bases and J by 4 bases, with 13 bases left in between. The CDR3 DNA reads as TGCAGCGTTGTAGCGGGGACGACCACTGAAGCTTTCCTT. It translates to CSVVAGTTTEAFL.

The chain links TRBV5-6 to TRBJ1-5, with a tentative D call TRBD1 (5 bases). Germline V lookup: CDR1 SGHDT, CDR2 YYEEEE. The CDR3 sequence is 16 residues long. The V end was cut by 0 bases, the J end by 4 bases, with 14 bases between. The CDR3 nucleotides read TGTGCCAGCAGCTTGGGGATCCGGGGCCTTAATCAGCCCCAGCATTTT. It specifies CASSLGIRGLNQPQHF.

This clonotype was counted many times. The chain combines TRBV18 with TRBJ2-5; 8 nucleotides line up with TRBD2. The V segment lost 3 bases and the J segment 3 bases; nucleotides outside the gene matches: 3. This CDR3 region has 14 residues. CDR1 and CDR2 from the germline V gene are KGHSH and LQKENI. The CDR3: CASSPIGREETQYF. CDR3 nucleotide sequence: TGTGCCAGCTCACCCATCGGGAGGGAAGAGACCCAGTACTTC.

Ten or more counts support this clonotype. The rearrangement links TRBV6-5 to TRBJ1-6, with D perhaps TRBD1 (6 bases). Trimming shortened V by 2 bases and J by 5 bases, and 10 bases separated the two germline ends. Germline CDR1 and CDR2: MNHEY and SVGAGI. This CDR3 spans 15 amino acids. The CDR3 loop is CASSYTGHHNSPLHF. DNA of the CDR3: TGTGCCAGCAGTTACACGGGACACCATAATTCACCCCTCCACTTT.

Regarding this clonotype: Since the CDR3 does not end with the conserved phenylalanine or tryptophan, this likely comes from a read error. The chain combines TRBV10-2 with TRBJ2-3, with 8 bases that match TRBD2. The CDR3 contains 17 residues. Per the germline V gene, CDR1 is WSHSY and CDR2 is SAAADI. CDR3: CASSGDTAGGPTGTQYS. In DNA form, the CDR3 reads TGCGCCAGCTCGGGGGACACGGCGGGAGGCCCCACAGGTACGCAGTATTCT.

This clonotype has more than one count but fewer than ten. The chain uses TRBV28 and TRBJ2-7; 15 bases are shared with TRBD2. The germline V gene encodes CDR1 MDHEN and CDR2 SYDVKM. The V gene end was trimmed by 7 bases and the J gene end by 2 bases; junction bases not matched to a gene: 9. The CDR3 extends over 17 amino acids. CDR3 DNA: TGTGCCAGCACCCCGGGACTAGCGGGGGGACGAACCTACGAGCAGTACTTC. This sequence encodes CASTPGLAGGRTYEQYF.

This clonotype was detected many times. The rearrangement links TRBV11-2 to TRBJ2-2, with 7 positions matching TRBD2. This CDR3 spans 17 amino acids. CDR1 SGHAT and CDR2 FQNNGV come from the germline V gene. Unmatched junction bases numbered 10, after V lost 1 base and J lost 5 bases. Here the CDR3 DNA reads TGTGCCAGCAGCTTAGGTAGTATCGGGAGGTATACCGGGGAGCTGTTTTTT. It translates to CASSLGSIGRYTGELFF.

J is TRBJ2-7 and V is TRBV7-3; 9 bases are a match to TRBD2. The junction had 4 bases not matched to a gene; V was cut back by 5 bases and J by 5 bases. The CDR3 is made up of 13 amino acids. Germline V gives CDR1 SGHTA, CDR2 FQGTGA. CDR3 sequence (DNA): TGTGCCAGCAGCCGCGGGGGGGCAGACGAGCAGTACTTC. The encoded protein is CASSRGGADEQYF.

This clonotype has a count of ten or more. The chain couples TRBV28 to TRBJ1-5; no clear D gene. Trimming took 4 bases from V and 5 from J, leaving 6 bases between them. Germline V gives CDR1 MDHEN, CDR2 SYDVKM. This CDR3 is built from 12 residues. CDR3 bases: TGTGCCAGCAGTTCAATCTATCAGCCCCAGCATTTT. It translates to CASSSIYQPQHF.

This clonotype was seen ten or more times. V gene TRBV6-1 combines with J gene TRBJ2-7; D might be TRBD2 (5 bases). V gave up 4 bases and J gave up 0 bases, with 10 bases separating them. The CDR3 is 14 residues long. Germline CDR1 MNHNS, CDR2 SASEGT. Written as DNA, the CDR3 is TGTGCCAGCAGTGTGACGGGGTCCTCCTACGAGCAGTACTTC. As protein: CASSVTGSSYEQYF.

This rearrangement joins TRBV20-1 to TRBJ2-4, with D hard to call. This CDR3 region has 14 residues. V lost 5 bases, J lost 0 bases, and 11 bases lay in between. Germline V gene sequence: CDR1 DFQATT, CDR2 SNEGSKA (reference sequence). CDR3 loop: CSAPQGVAKNIQYF. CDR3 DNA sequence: TGCAGTGCTCCTCAAGGAGTAGCCAAAAACATTCAGTACTTC.

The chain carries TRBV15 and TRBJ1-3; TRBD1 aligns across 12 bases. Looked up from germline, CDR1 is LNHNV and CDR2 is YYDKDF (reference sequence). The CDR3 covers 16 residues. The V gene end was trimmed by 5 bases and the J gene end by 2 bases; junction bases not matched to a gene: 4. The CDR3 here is CATSGGQGAAGNTIYF. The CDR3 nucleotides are TGTGCCACCAGCGGGGGACAGGGGGCCGCTGGAAACACCATATATTTT.

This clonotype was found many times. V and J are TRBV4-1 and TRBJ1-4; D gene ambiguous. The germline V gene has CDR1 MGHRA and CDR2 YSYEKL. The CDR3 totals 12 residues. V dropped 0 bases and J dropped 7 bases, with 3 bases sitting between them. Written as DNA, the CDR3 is TGCGCCAGCAGCCAAGACACTGAAAAACTGTTTTTT. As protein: CASSQDTEKLFF.

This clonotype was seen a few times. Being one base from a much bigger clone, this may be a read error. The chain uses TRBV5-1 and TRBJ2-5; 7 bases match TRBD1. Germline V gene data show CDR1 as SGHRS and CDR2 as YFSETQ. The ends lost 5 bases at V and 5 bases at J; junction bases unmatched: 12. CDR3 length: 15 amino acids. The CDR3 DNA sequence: TGCGCCAGCAGTTCAAGTAGGGACAGCAACGAGACCCAGTACTTC. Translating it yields CASSSSRDSNETQYF.

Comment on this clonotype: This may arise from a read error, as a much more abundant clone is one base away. The CDR3 coding sequence is TGTGCCATCAGCTTGGAGTGGGGTCAAGAGACCCAGTACTTC. Amino acids: CAISLEWGQETQYF. This chain joins TRBV5-4 and TRBJ2-5; D gene uncertain. Germline CDR1 is SGHNT and CDR2 is YYREEE (reference sequence). This CDR3 comprises 14 residues.

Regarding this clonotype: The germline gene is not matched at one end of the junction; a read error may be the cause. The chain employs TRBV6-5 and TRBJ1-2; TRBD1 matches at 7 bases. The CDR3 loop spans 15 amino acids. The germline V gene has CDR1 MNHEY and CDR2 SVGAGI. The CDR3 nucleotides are TGTGCCAGCAGTCACGCGCGAGGGGGCGTAGGTGGCTACGCCTTC. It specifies CASSHARGGVGGYAF.

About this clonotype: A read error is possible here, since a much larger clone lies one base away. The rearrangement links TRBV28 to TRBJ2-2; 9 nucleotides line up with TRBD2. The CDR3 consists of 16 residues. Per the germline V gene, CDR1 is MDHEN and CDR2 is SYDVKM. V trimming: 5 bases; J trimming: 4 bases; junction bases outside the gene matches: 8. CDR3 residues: CASSRPGLATTGELFF. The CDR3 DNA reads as TGTGCCAGCAGTCGTCCGGGACTAGCTACCACCGGGGAGCTGTTTTTT. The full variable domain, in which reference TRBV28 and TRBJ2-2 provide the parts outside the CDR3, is DVKVTQSSRYLVKRTGEKVFLECVQDMDHENMFWYRQDPGLGLRLIYFSYDVKMKEKGDIPEGYSVSREKKERFSLILESASTNQTSMYLCASSRPGLATTGELFFGEGSRLTVL.

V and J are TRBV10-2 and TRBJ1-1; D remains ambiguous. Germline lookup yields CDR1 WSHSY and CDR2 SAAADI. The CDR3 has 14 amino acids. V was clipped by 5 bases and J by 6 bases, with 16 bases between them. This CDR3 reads CASSSSGFDSEAFF. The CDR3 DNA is TGCGCCAGCAGTTCATCCGGGTTCGACTCTGAAGCTTTCTTT.

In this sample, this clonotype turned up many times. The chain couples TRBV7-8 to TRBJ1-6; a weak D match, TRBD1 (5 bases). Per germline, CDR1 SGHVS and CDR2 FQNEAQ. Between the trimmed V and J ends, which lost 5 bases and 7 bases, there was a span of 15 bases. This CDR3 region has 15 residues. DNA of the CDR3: TGTGCCAGCAGCCCAAGAGGGGTGGCCAATTCACCCCTCCACTTT. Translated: CASSPRGVANSPLHF.

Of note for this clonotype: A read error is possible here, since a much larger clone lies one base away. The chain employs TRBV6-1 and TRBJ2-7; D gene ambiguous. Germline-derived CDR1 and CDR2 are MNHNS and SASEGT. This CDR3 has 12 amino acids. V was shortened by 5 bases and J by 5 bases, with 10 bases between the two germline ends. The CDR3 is CASSHAGHEQYF. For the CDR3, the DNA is TGTGCCAGCAGTCACGCCGGCCACGAGCAGTACTTC.

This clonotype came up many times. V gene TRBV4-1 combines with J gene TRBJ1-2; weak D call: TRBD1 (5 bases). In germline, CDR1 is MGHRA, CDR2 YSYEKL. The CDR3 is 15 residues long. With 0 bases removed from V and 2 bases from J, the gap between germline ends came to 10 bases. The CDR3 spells CASSQDSPGNYGYTF. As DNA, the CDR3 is TGCGCCAGCAGCCAAGATAGTCCAGGGAACTATGGCTACACCTTC.

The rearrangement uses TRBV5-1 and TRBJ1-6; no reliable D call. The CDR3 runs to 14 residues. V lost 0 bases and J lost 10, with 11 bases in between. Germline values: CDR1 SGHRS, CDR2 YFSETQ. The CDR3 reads CASSLARVGSPLHF. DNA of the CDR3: TGCGCCAGCAGCTTGGCCAGAGTAGGGTCACCCCTCCACTTT.